Listed below are T cell receptor beta chains from one sample, sequenced in a study of blood T cell repertoires in COVID-19. The method was immunoSEQ multiplex PCR; TCRdb's version includes in-frame clones alone and lacks a portion of them. Here the sample spans approximately 350,000 clones, about 88% being singletons. The material sequenced was peripheral blood. The receptors derive from a woman aged 60-70 years with COVID-19, enrolled during active disease. The CDR3 runs from the conserved cysteine through the conserved F or W. D genes are given only for firm matches. Clone sizes are given selectively: once, few, many, or a class where the clone is expanded.

TRBD2,NA,13,TRBV30,TRBJ2-7,CAWSVTSGGEQYF,TGTGCCTGGAGTGTAACTAGCGGGGGCGAGCAGTACTTC
NA,NA,15,TRBV7-7,TRBJ2-3,CASSLQGYGTDTQYF,TGTGCCAGCAGCCTACAGGGCTACGGCACAGATACGCAGTATTTT
NA,NA,14,TRBV7-9,TRBJ2-7,CASSLVGPYYEQYF,TGTGCCAGCAGCTTGGTGGGCCCCTACTACGAGCAGTACTTC
NA,NA,14,TRBV18,TRBJ2-7,CASSPRGDRSEQYF,TGTGCCAGCTCACCACGGGGGGATAGGAGCGAGCAGTACTTC
NA,NA,14,TRBV7-8,TRBJ1-2,CASSPGGDLYGYTF,TGTGCCAGCAGCCCAGGTGGTGATCTCTATGGCTACACCTTC
NA,NA,14,TRBV6-2/TRBV6-3,TRBJ1-1,CASSYQNLNTEAFF,TGTGCCAGCAGTTACCAGAATTTGAACACTGAAGCTTTCTTT
TRBD1,once,15,TRBV5-4,TRBJ2-5,CASSLGQGAGETQYF,TGTGCCAGCAGCCTGGGACAGGGGGCTGGGGAGACCCAGTACTTC
NA,NA,14,TRBV18,TRBJ1-2,CASSPPGDNYGYTF,TGTGCCAGCTCACCACCCGGGGATAATTATGGCTACACCTTC
NA,NA,13,TRBV7-2,TRBJ2-7,CASSPPVRYEQYF,TGTGCCAGCAGCCCGCCGGTGAGGTACGAGCAGTACTTC
NA,NA,12,TRBV2,TRBJ1-4,CASSDPGEKLFF,TGTGCCAGCAGTGACCCGGGGGAAAAACTGTTTTTT
NA,NA,18,TRBV7-2,TRBJ1-2,CASSTRGGPLTTNYGYTF,TGTGCCAGCAGCACTCGAGGGGGACCCCTTACTACTAACTATGGCTACACCTTC
NA,NA,16,TRBV18,TRBJ2-2,CASSPSDLANTGELFF,TGTGCCAGCTCACCTTCGGACTTAGCGAACACCGGGGAGCTGTTTTTT
NA,NA,14,TRBV4-1,TRBJ1-2,CASSQGSPYAGYTF,TGCGCCAGCAGCCAAGGGAGCCCCTATGCTGGCTACACCTTC
NA,NA,15,TRBV7-9,TRBJ2-7,CASSLDAGGAYEQYF,TGTGCCAGCAGCTTAGACGCCGGTGGAGCCTACGAGCAGTACTTC
TRBD1,NA,15,TRBV5-1,TRBJ1-5,CASSATGEGNQPQHF,TGCGCCAGCAGCGCGACAGGGGAGGGGAATCAGCCCCAGCATTTT
TRBD1,once,14,TRBV6-5,TRBJ1-6,CASSYGQGRSPLHF,TGTGCCAGCAGTTACGGACAGGGGCGATCACCCCTCCACTTT
NA,once,14,TRBV18,TRBJ1-3,CASSPGGAGNTIYF,TGTGCCAGCTCACCTGGGGGCGCAGGAAACACCATATATTTT
TRBD1,NA,14,TRBV5-6,TRBJ1-2,CASSPRDREKGYTF,TGTGCCAGCAGCCCCCGGGACAGGGAGAAAGGCTACACCTTC
TRBD2,NA,16,TRBV11-2,TRBJ2-2,CASSPTSGGLDGELFF,TGTGCCAGCAGTCCTACTAGCGGGGGGCTTGACGGGGAGCTGTTTTTT
TRBD1,NA,15,TRBV7-2,TRBJ1-4,CASSSWTGGNEKLFF,TGTGCCAGCAGCTCTTGGACAGGGGGGAATGAAAAACTGTTTTTT
NA,NA,18,TRBV12-5,TRBJ2-2,CASGPQTPPSANTGELFF,TGTGCTAGTGGACCGCAGACCCCACCGAGCGCGAACACCGGGGAGCTGTTTTTT
TRBD2,NA,14,TRBV27,TRBJ2-1,CASSLQDAGDEQFF,TGTGCCAGCAGTTTACAGGACGCGGGGGATGAGCAGTTCTTC
TRBD1,NA,15,TRBV4-1,TRBJ2-1,CASSPRDSYYNEQFF,TGCGCCAGCAGCCCAAGGGACAGCTATTACAATGAGCAGTTCTTC
NA,NA,13,TRBV6-2/TRBV6-3,TRBJ2-3,CASSYPPRDTQYF,TGTGCCAGCAGTTACCCGCCCCGGGATACGCAGTATTTT
NA,few,14,TRBV6-6,TRBJ1-1,CASSTGGWNTEAFF,TGTGCCAGCAGTACCGGGGGGTGGAACACTGAAGCTTTCTTT
NA,NA,15,TRBV10-3,TRBJ2-1,CAISQGWVPYNEQFF,TGTGCCATCTCGCAGGGTTGGGTACCCTACAATGAGCAGTTCTTC
TRBD1,NA,14,TRBV6-6,TRBJ1-4,CASRGQGFPEKLFF,TGTGCCAGCAGAGGACAGGGATTTCCTGAAAAACTGTTTTTT